The sequence of this T cell receptor beta chain was determined in a study of Graves' ophthalmopathy and Graves' hyperthyroidism. The germline gives CDR1 SGHTA, CDR2 FQGNSA. With V trimmed by 8 bases and J by 4 bases, 9 bases remained unmatched. The CDR3 extends over 14 amino acids. Amplification of the TCR beta CDR3 regions used RNA transcripts (as template). RT-PCR was first run with HTBI primers, then multiplex PCR in a second round. One entry per CDR3 protein, called by TCRdb with MiXCR from the multiplex PCR reads. The table includes over a million distinct CDR3 sequences, 35% to 45% detected once. This clonotype has only a few counts.

The sample taken for sequencing was peripheral blood or thyroid tissue (not recorded which). The source of this sequence is an adult man with Graves' hyperthyroidism. The chain joins TRBV7-2 to TRBJ2-7, with 9 bases identical to TRBD2. The CDR3 DNA sequence: TGTGCCAGCGCTCGGGAGACTAGCGGTTACGAGCAGTACTTC. It is translated as CASARETSGYEQYF.